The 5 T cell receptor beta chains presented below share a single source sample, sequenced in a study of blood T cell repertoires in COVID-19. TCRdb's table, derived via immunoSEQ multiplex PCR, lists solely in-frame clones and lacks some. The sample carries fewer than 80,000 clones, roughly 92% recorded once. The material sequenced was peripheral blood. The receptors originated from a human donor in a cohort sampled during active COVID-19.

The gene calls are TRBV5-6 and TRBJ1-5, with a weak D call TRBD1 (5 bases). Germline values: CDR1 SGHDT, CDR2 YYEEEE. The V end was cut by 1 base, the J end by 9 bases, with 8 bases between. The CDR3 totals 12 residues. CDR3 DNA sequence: TGTGCCAGCAGCTTGTCGGGGGGGCCCCAGCATTTT. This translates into CASSLSGGPQHF. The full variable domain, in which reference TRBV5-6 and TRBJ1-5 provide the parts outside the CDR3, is DAGVTQSPTHLIKTRGQQVTLRCSPKSGHDTVSWYQQALGQGPQFIFQYYEEEERQRGNFPDRFSGHQFPNYSSELNVNALLLGDSALYLCASSLSGGPQHFGDGTRLSIL.

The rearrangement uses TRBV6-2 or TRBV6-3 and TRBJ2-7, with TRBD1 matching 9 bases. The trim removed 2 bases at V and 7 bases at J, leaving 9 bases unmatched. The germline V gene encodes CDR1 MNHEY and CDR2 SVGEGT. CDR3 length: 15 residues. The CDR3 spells CASSYPGTGNTEQYF. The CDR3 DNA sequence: TGTGCCAGCAGTTACCCCGGGACAGGGAACACAGAGCAGTACTTC.

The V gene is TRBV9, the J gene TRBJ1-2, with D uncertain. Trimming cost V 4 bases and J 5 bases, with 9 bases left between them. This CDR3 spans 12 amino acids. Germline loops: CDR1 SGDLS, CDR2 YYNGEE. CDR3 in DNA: TGTGCCAGCAGCCCGGGAGTTTATGGCTACACCTTC. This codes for CASSPGVYGYTF.

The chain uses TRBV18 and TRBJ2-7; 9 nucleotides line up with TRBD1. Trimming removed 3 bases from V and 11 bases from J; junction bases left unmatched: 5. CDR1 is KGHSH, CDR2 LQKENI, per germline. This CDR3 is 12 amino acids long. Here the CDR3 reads CASSPSRDREYF. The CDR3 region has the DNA TGTGCCAGCTCACCCAGTAGGGACAGGGAGTACTTC. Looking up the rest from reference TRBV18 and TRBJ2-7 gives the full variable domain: NAGVMQNPRHLVRRRGQEARLRCSPMKGHSHVYWYRQLPEEGLKFMVYLQKENIIDESGMPKERFSAEFPKEGPSILRIQQVVRGDSAAYFCASSPSRDREYFGPGTRLTVT.

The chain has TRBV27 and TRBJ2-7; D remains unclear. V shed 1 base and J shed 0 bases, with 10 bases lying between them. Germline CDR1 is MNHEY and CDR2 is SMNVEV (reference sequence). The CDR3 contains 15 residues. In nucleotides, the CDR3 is TGTGCCAGCAGTTTATGGTCTCCGGGCTCCTACGAGCAGTACTTC. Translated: CASSLWSPGSYEQYF.